This entry is about one T cell receptor (beta chain). What it binds is not known. The data stem from a study of T cell responses to AZD1222 COVID-19 vaccine. The data were produced by immunoSEQ multiplex PCR, yet TCRdb's version contains in-frame clones alone and is incomplete. The sample shows approximately 150,000 clones, 90% to 95% of them seen only once. Study-wide results and caveats: AZD1222 recipients seropositive at baseline numbered only five to seven.

The CDR3 extends over 16 amino acids. Germline V CDR1 and CDR2: MDHEN, SYDVKM. Trimming shortened V by 3 bases and J by 5 bases, and 19 bases separated the two germline ends. The clonotype originates from an adult who received the AZD1222 COVID-19 vaccine. The starting material was peripheral blood, obtained 28 days after the second AZD1222 dose. The rearrangement links TRBV28 to TRBJ1-1; D gene unclear. As DNA, the CDR3 is TGTGCCAGCAGTTTGGTGTCTGTGGGCGCGGGGACTGAAGCTTTCTTT. Residues: CASSLVSVGAGTEAFF.